This T cell receptor beta chain was documented in a study of blood T cells in healthy people across ages. Germline V gene lookup returns CDR1 MNHNS and CDR2 SASEGT. This CDR3 is built from 15 residues. Trimming cost V 2 bases and J 7 bases, with 17 bases left between them. Primed by a sample-barcoded 5' primer and a J-beta primer mix, a second PCR proceeded for about 7 to 12 cycles. TCRdb recomputed calls from the 5' RACE reads with MiXCR, one row per CDR3 protein. The profile covers approximately 850,000 distinct CDR3 sequences, with 55% to 70% appearing a single time and about 20% taken by the ten largest.

This clonotype originated in a man aged 30-40 years in good health. The source material was blood. The chain combines TRBV6-1 with TRBJ1-2; D gene ambiguous. CDR3: CASSEWAASWSGYTF. As DNA, the CDR3 is TGTGCCAGCAGTGAATGGGCAGCTAGTTGGTCTGGCTACACCTTC.